Shown below are 19 T cell receptor beta chains from a single sample sequenced in a study of shared clonotypes between healthy human individuals. CD45RO negativity and positive selection for CCR7 defined naive CD8 cells, a population that excluded terminally differentiated effector memory CD45RA+ cells. Libraries were prepared by immunoSEQ multiplex PCR; TCRdb keeps only in-frame clonotypes and omits some of them. In the table there are about 2 million clones, around 96% of which are singletons. What was sequenced was naive CD8+ T cells sorted from blood. Source of these receptors: a young man in good health.

The chain uses TRBV6-5 and TRBJ2-3; 9 nucleotides line up with TRBD2. The CDR3 totals 14 residues. CDR1 MNHEY and CDR2 SVGAGI come from the germline V gene. The junction had 6 bases not matched to a gene; V was cut back by 6 bases and J by 5 bases. The CDR3 reads CASSLAGKLDTQYF. CDR3 DNA: TGTGCCAGCAGCCTAGCGGGAAAGTTAGATACGCAGTATTTT.

This chain uses TRBV27 with TRBJ1-2, with D perhaps matching TRBD1 (6 bases). Trimming took 5 bases from V and 8 from J, leaving 12 bases between them. The CDR3 loop spans 12 amino acids. Germline V gives CDR1 MNHEY, CDR2 SMNVEV (reference sequence). Here the CDR3 DNA reads TGTGCCAGCAGTAAATCGCAGGGGGGCTACACCTTC. Encoded protein: CASSKSQGGYTF.

The rearrangement links TRBV6-6 to TRBJ1-1, with 11 bases lining up with TRBD1. The V segment lost 6 bases and the J segment 4 bases; nucleotides outside the gene matches: 4. This CDR3 spans 14 amino acids. Looked up from germline, CDR1 is MNHNY and CDR2 is SVGAGI (reference sequence). CDR3 amino acids: CASRLGQGGTEAFF. CDR3 bases: TGTGCCAGCAGACTGGGACAGGGGGGCACTGAAGCTTTCTTT.

As concerns this clone: The same CDR3 also results from other DNA sequences found in this sample. The chain is built from TRBV27 and TRBJ2-7; 7 bases line up with TRBD2. Germline CDR1 MNHEY, CDR2 SMNVEV (reference sequence). This CDR3 comprises 14 residues. The V and J ends lost 3 bases and 1 base, in that order; junction bases with no gene match: 3. CDR3 DNA sequence: TGTGCCAGCAGTTTGGGGGGGGAATCCTACGAGCAGTACTTC. It codes for CASSLGGESYEQYF.

This clone has just one count. This sequence joins TRBV7-6 and TRBJ2-5, with D possibly matching TRBD2 (5 bases). CDR3 length: 18 amino acids. Germline V lookup: CDR1 SGHVS, CDR2 FNYEAQ. Trimming pared 5 bases from V and 2 bases from J, leaving 24 bases between. In DNA form, the CDR3 reads TGTGCCAGCAGCCCGCATCGGCCTGAAGAGGGTCTGCAAGAGACCCAGTACTTC. Protein: CASSPHRPEEGLQETQYF.

The chain employs TRBV19 and TRBJ1-1; D might be TRBD1 (5 bases). Per the germline V gene, CDR1 is LNHDA and CDR2 is SQIVND (reference sequence). The CDR3 covers 13 residues. V was cut by 7 bases and J by 1 base, with 10 bases left in between. This CDR3 reads CASTWGRNTEAFF. DNA of the CDR3: TGTGCCAGTACTTGGGGACGGAACACTGAAGCTTTCTTT.

In this sample, this clone turned up once. The CDR3 loop is CASSFRQGPSGTQYF. The CDR3 coding sequence is TGTGCCAGCAGTTTCCGCCAGGGACCCTCGGGTACGCAGTATTTT. The chain carries TRBV28 and TRBJ2-3; TRBD1 or TRBD2 may be the D gene (5 bases each). The germline V and J ends were trimmed by 3 bases and 8 bases, with 18 bases remaining between them. The germline V gene encodes CDR1 MDHEN and CDR2 SYDVKM. This CDR3 contains 15 residues.

This chain uses TRBV27 with TRBJ1-1; possible D gene TRBD1, 6 bases. The CDR3 extends over 13 amino acids. Trimming removed 8 bases at V and 0 bases at J, with 10 bases between. Germline-derived CDR1 and CDR2 are MNHEY and SMNVEV (reference sequence). CDR3 amino acids: CASGGHLNTEAFF. As DNA, the CDR3 is TGTGCCAGCGGGGGACACTTGAACACTGAAGCTTTCTTT.

The V and J genes are TRBV19 and TRBJ2-7; 8 nucleotides align to TRBD1. CDR3 length equals 15 residues. The germline V gene encodes CDR1 LNHDA and CDR2 SQIVND (reference sequence). Trimming at V came to 1 base and at J to 0 bases, leaving 2 bases not matched to a gene. CDR3 in DNA: TGTGCCAGTAGTATAGGGGACAGGAGCTCCTACGAGCAGTACTTC. It encodes CASSIGDRSSYEQYF.

The chain is built from TRBV7-6 and TRBJ2-7; 9 positions agree with TRBD1. V trimming: 0 bases; J trimming: 5 bases; junction bases outside the gene matches: 8. The CDR3 totals 16 residues. Germline CDR1 SGHVS, CDR2 FNYEAQ. The CDR3 region is CASSLAPGQGWNEQYF. CDR3 DNA sequence: TGTGCCAGCAGCTTAGCCCCCGGACAGGGGTGGAACGAGCAGTACTTC.

Worth noting for this clone: Other DNA sequences in the same sample also yield this CDR3. The rearrangement joins TRBV7-9 to TRBJ2-1; no definite D call. Looked up from germline, CDR1 is SEHNR and CDR2 is FQNEAQ (reference sequence). V was clipped by 4 bases and J by 7 bases, with 8 bases between them. This CDR3 is built from 12 residues. The CDR3 DNA reads TGTGCCAGCAGCTCTACAGCAAATGAGCAGTTCTTC. Its translation is CASSSTANEQFF.

This sequence joins TRBV11-2 and TRBJ2-7, with 9 nucleotides matching TRBD1. The CDR3 contains 15 residues. The germline V gene has CDR1 SGHAT and CDR2 FQNNGV. Trimming removed 4 bases from V and 2 bases from J; junction bases left unmatched: 6. The DNA of the CDR3 is TGTGCCAGCAGCTCTGGGACAGGGTGGGCCTACGAGCAGTACTTC. This codes for CASSSGTGWAYEQYF.

This clone showed up just once. V gene TRBV5-8 combines with J gene TRBJ1-6, with a weak D call TRBD1 (6 bases). The length of the CDR3 is 15 residues. The V gene's germline CDR1 is SGHTS and CDR2 YDEGEE. Trimming took 2 bases from V and 4 from J, leaving 10 bases between them. This CDR3 is CASSLGGLYNSPLHF. The DNA of the CDR3 is TGTGCCAGCAGCTTAGGGGGGCTGTATAATTCACCCCTCCACTTT.

The rearrangement uses TRBV23-1 and TRBJ1-5; D possibly corresponds to TRBD1 (6 bases). TRBV23-1 is identified as an open reading frame with a role that is uncertain. The CDR3 is 15 amino acids. V lost 3 bases to trimming and J lost 4 bases, with 13 bases between them. CDR3 sequence: CASSQSIDRNQPQHF. As DNA, the CDR3 is TGCGCCAGCAGTCAGTCGATCGACAGGAATCAGCCCCAGCATTTT.

J is TRBJ2-7 and V is TRBV9, with a tentative D call TRBD2 (6 bases). In germline, CDR1 is SGDLS, CDR2 YYNGEE. This CDR3 comprises 15 residues. The V gene lost 4 bases and the J gene lost 7 bases, with 21 bases spanning the gap. The CDR3 is CASSPIQGPRGEQYF. The CDR3 nucleotides read TGTGCCAGCAGCCCCATTCAAGGCCCGCGGGGAGAGCAGTACTTC.

The V call is TRBV27, the J call TRBJ2-3, with D perhaps being TRBD1 or TRBD2 (5 bases each). The V gene's germline CDR1 is MNHEY and CDR2 SMNVEV (reference sequence). The V end was cut by 6 bases, the J end by 4 bases, with 17 bases between. The CDR3 spans 15 residues. The CDR3 is CASSAGTRGADTQYF. CDR3 nucleotide sequence: TGTGCCAGCAGCGCAGGGACCCGAGGTGCAGATACGCAGTATTTT.

The J gene is TRBJ2-7, the V gene TRBV28, with a possible D match to TRBD2 (5 bases). Germline V gene sequence: CDR1 MDHEN, CDR2 SYDVKM. Trimming removed 5 bases at V and 6 bases at J, with 23 bases between. This CDR3 is built from 16 residues. CDR3 sequence reads: CASSPLGGGSRVEQYF. The CDR3 DNA follows: TGTGCCAGCAGTCCTCTTGGTGGAGGTTCTCGTGTCGAGCAGTACTTC.

The V and J genes are TRBV7-9 and TRBJ2-1; 8 bases line up with TRBD2. Trimming took 11 bases from V and 2 from J; bases not matched to a gene: 17. Germline loops: CDR1 SEHNR, CDR2 FQNEAQ (reference sequence). The CDR3 is 17 amino acids. CDR3 sequence: CALHMAGGPKTYNEQFF. DNA for the CDR3: TGTGCCCTACATATGGCGGGGGGACCAAAAACCTACAATGAGCAGTTCTTC.

V is TRBV7-6 and J is TRBJ2-7, with a possible D match to TRBD1 (5 bases). V lost 2 bases and J 5 bases, leaving 10 bases between the germline ends. The CDR3 sequence is 13 residues long. Germline V lookup: CDR1 SGHVS, CDR2 FNYEAQ. CDR3 in DNA: TGTGCCAGCAGCTTATCCCCAGGGAACGAGCAGTACTTC. This encodes CASSLSPGNEQYF.